These T cell receptor beta chains were read from a single sample in a study of CD8+CD57+ T cells in acquired aplastic anemia. TCRdb reprocessed the reads via MiXCR and lists one record per CDR3 protein. Of about 54,000 distinct CDR3 sequences in the sample, about 56% were seen once. Specimen: sorted CD4+, CD8+, or CD8+CD57+ T cells (not recorded which) from PBMCs. The source of these receptors is a human donor with aplastic anemia. Each CDR3 is given with its conserved first and last residue. D genes are given only for firm matches. Size tells how often a clone was seen (once, few, many) or the class of an expanded clone, and some rows leave it out.

j_gene | abundance | d_gene | v_gene | CDR3nt | CDR3aa
TRBJ2-5 | NA | TRBD2 | TRBV24-1 | TGTGCCACCAGTGATGCCCGCGGGGGTTATCAAGAGACCCAGTACTTC | CATSDARGGYQETQYF
TRBJ1-6 | NA | NA | TRBV5-1 | TGCGCCAGCAGAGAAGTTACCGCGGACCATTCACCCCTCCACTTT | CASREVTADHSPLHF
TRBJ2-6 | NA | NA | TRBV10-3 | TGTGCCATCAATCAGGGGTTGATGTCTGGGGCCAACGTCCTGACTTTC | CAINQGLMSGANVLTF
TRBJ1-5 | few | NA | TRBV19 | TGTGCCACCCGACCTGGCAATCAGCCCCAGCATTTT | CATRPGNQPQHF
TRBJ1-2 | many | NA | TRBV5-4 | TGTGCCAGCAGCATCGCCCCCAGACAGGATCCTAACTATGGCTACACCTTC | CASSIAPRQDPNYGYTF
TRBJ2-2 | many | TRBD1 | TRBV28 | TGTGCCAGCAGTCGAGCCGGGACAGGGTCCGGGGAGCTGTTTTTT | CASSRAGTGSGELFF
TRBJ2-5 | NA | NA | TRBV7-8 | TGTGCCAGCAGCTTATCGGCGACAAGGGGCCAAGAGACCCAGTACTTC | CASSLSATRGQETQYF
TRBJ1-2 | NA | NA | TRBV19 | TGTGCCAGTAGTGTGGCCACAGGGAGTTTTGGCTACACCTTC | CASSVATGSFGYTF
TRBJ2-7 | once | NA | TRBV15 | TGTGCCACCAGCAGAGAGGCTCCTTCCTACGAGCAGTACTTC | CATSREAPSYEQYF
TRBJ1-1 | medium-sized | NA | TRBV20-1 | TGCAGTGCTAGACCCGCTGAAGCTTTCTTT | CSARPAEAFF
TRBJ2-1 | many | NA | TRBV7-9 | TGTGCCAGCAGAGAAAACGCAGACGAGCAGTTCTTC | CASRENADEQFF
TRBJ1-2 | NA | NA | TRBV19 | TGTGCCAGTAGTAACAGGGCGCTCTATGGCTACACCTTC | CASSNRALYGYTF
TRBJ1-2 | NA | NA | TRBV7-2 | TGTGCCAGCAGCTTAGAGGCGGGCTACACCTTC | CASSLEAGYTF
TRBJ2-2 | many | TRBD2 | TRBV10-3 | TGTGCCAGCAGTGAGGGAGGGCCGGGCACCGGGGAGCTGTTTTTT | CASSEGGPGTGELFF
TRBJ1-4 | NA | TRBD1 | TRBV25-1 | TGTGCCAGCAGTGATCCCGCTGACAGGGCGAGTGATTTGCTGTTTTTT | CASSDPADRASDLLFF
TRBJ2-1 | NA | TRBD2 | TRBV19 | TGTGCCAGTAGTGCTAGCGGGAGCTCCTACAATGAGCAGTTCTTC | CASSASGSSYNEQFF
TRBJ1-5 | many | NA | TRBV13 | TGTGCCAGCAGCGCCGGGAAAGCAGGACAGCCCCAGCATTTT | CASSAGKAGQPQHF